This TCR beta chain was found in a study of T cell clonality in common variable immunodeficiency. Findings and limits, study-wide: Reportedly, TCR beta sequences from common variable immunodeficiency showed fewer deletions and N-nucleotide insertions. CVID subjects had higher TCRbeta clonality than healthy controls, most marked in about a third.

Profiling relied on immunoSEQ multiplex PCR, and the TCRdb table lists in-frame clones only, not all of them. Altogether around 40,000 clones were found in the sample, and no singletons occur. Both groups were predominantly of Caucasian heritage. This clone was observed at least ten times. Antigen unknown. Sequenced sample: peripheral blood mononuclear cells. The receptor was derived from a person aged 18 to 75 in good health.

The CDR3 DNA, read in part, is TGTGCCAGCAGTGAAATCGGACTTGTGAACACCGGGGAG. Protein: CASSEIGLVNTGE. The full CDR3 reads CASSEIGLVNTGELFF. The chain employs TRBV6-1 and TRBJ2-2; D possibly corresponds to TRBD2 (5 bases). The read terminates 3 residues before the CDR3 end, so the remaining end is supplied by the germline J gene. Between the trimmed V and J ends, which lost 2 bases and 1 base, there was a span of 11 bases. This CDR3 region has 16 residues. CDR1 and CDR2 from the germline V gene are MNHNS and SASEGT.